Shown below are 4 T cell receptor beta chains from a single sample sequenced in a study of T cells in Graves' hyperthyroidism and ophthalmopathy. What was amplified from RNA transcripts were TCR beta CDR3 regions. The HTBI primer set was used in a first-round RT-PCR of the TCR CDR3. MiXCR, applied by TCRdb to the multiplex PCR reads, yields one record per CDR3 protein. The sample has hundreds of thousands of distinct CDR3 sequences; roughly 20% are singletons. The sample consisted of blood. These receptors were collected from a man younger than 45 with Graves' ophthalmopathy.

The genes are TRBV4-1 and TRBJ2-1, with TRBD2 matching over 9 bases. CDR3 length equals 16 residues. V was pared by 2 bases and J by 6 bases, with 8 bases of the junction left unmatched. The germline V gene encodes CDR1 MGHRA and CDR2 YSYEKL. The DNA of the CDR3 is TGCGCCAGCAGCCAACTTCCCGGGACTAGCAGCAATGAGCAGTTCTTC. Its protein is CASSQLPGTSSNEQFF.

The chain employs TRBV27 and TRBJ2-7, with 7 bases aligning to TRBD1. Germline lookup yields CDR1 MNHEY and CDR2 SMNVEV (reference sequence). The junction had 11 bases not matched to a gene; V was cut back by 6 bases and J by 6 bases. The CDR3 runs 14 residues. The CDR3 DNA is TGTGCCAGCAGCCAAACGGGACAGACTTTCGAGCAGTACTTC. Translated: CASSQTGQTFEQYF.

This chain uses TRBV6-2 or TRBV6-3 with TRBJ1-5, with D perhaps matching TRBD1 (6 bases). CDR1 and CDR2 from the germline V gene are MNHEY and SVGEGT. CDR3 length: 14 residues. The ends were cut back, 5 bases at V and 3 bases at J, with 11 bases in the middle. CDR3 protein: CASSRYRDNQPQHF. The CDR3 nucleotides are TGTGCCAGCAGTCGTTACAGGGACAATCAGCCCCAGCATTTT.

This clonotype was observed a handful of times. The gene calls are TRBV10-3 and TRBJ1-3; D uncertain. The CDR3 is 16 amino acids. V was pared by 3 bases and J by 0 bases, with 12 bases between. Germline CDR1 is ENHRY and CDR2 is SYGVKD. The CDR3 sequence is CAISDIGPSSGNTIYF. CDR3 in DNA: TGTGCCATCAGTGACATAGGCCCAAGCTCTGGAAACACCATATATTTT.